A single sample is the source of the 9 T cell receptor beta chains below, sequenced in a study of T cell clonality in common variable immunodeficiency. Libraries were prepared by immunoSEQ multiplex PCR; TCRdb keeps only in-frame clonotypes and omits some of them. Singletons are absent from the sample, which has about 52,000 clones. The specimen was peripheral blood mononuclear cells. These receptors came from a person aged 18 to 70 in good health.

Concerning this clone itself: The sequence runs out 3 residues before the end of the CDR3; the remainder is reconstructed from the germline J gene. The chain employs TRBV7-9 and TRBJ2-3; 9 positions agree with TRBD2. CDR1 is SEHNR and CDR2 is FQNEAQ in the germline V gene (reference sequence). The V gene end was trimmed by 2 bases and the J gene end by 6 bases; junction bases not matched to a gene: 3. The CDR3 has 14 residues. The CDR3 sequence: CASSLSSGEDTQYF. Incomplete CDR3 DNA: TGTGCCAGCAGCTTATCTAGCGGGGAGGATACG.

CDR3 bases read: TGTGCCAGCAGCTTAGAAGGGGTCAGGCAGCCC. Its translation is CASSLEGVRQP. The entire CDR3 reads CASSLEGVRQPQHF. This sequence joins TRBV11-2 and TRBJ1-5; perhaps TRBD1 as D (5 bases). The sequenced fragment ends 3 residues before the CDR3 boundary, so the rest is inferred from the germline J gene. CDR3 length: 14 residues. Trimming shortened V by 0 bases and J by 7 bases, and 10 bases separated the two germline ends. Per germline, CDR1 SGHAT and CDR2 FQNNGV.

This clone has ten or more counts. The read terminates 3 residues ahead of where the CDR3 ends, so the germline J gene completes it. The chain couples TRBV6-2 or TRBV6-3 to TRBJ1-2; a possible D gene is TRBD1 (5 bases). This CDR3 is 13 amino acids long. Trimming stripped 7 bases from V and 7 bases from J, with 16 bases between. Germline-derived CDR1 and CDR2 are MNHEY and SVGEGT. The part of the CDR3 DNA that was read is TGTGCCAGCAACCTAGACAGTGTACCTGGC. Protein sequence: CASNLDSVPG. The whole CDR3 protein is CASNLDSVPGYTF.

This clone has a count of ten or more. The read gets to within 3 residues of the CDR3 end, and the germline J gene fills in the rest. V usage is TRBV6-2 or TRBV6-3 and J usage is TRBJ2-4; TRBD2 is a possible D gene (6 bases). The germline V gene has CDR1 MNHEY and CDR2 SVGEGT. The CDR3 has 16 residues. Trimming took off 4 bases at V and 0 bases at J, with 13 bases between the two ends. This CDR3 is CASSFYRDLAKNIQYF. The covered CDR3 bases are TGTGCCAGCAGTTTCTATAGGGACTTAGCCAAAAACATT.

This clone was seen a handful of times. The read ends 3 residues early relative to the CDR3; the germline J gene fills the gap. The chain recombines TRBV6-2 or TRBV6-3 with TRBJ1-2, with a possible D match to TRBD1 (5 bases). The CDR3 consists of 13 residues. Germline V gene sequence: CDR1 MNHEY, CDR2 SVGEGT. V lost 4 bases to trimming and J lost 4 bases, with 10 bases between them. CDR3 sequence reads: CASSWSGIYGYTF. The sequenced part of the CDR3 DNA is TGTGCCAGCAGTTGGTCAGGGATCTATGGC.

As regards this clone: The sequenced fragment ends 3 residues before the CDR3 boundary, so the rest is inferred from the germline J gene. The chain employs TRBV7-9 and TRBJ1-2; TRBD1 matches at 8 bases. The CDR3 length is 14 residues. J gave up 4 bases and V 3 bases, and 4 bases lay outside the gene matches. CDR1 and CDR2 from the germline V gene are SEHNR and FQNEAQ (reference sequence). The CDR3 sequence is CASSFGQGPYGYTF. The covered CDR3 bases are TGTGCCAGCAGCTTCGGACAGGGCCCCTATGGC.

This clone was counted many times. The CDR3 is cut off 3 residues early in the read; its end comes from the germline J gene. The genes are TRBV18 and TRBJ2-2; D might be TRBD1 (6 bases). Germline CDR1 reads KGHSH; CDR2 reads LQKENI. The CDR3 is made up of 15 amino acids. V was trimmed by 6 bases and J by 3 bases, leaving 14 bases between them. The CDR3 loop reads CASSQGQPDTGELFF. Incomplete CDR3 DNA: TGTGCCAGCTCGCAAGGACAGCCGGACACCGGGGAG.

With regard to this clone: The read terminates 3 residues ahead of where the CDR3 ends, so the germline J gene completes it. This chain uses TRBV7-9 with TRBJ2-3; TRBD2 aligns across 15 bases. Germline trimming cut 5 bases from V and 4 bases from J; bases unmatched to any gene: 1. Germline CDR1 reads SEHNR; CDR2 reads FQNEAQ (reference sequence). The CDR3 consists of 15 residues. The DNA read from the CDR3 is TGTGCCAGCAGCAGGACTAGCGGGAGGGCAGATACG. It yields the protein CASSRTSGRADT. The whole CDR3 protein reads CASSRTSGRADTQYF.

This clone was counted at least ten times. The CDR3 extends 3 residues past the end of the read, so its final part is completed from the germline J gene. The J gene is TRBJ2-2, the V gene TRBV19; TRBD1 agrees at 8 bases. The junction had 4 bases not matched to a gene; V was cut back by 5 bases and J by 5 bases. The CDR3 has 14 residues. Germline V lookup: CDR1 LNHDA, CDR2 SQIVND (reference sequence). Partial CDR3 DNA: TGTGCCAGTAGTTGGGACAGGTTTACCGGGGAG. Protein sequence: CASSWDRFTGE. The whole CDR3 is CASSWDRFTGELFF.